What follows are 9 T cell receptor beta chains derived from one specimen sequenced in a study of neurological immune-mediated disorders. Time point denoted: technical triplicate 2. TCRdb reanalysed the 5' RACE reads using MiXCR and keeps one entry per CDR3 protein. The sample shows under 65,000 distinct CDR3 sequences, 24% of them seen only once. The sample comprised PBMCs. All receptors derive from a man in his 60s with HTLV-1-associated myelopathy (HAM/TSP).

This clonotype was counted only a few times. The chain couples TRBV27 to TRBJ1-6, with D possibly matching TRBD1 (5 bases). The V gene lost 5 bases and the J gene lost 6 bases, with 17 bases spanning the gap. CDR1 is MNHEY, CDR2 SMNVEV, per germline (reference sequence). The CDR3 is made up of 16 amino acids. The CDR3 sequence is CASSLSRGSGNSPLHF. The CDR3 nucleotides read TGTGCCAGCAGTCTTTCCCGGGGGAGCGGTAATTCACCCCTCCACTTT.

This clonotype came up many times. This rearrangement joins TRBV7-9 to TRBJ2-2, with no clear D. The germline gives CDR1 SEHNR, CDR2 FQNEAQ (reference sequence). V was cut by 4 bases and J by 2 bases, with 14 bases left in between. The CDR3 consists of 16 residues. The CDR3, as DNA: TGTGCCAGCAGCTCGAGTGGGGAAGCCAACACCGGGGAGCTGTTTTTT. Translating it yields CASSSSGEANTGELFF.

This clonotype was found many times. The V and J genes are TRBV9 and TRBJ1-3; 8 positions match TRBD1. Trimming cost V 4 bases and J 4 bases; bases outside gene matches: 4. In germline, CDR1 is SGDLS, CDR2 YYNGEE. This CDR3 region has 14 residues. The CDR3 sequence: CASSLRQGGNTIYF. The CDR3 DNA sequence: TGTGCCAGCAGCCTCCGACAGGGGGGAAACACCATATATTTT.

This clonotype was seen ten or more times. V usage is TRBV29-1 and J usage is TRBJ1-2; D not certain. The CDR3 is 13 amino acids. V lost 1 base and J lost 8, with 14 bases in between. Germline V CDR1 and CDR2: SQVTM, ANQGSEA. The CDR3 spells CSVEASGGRGYTF. The CDR3 DNA reads TGCAGCGTTGAAGCCTCCGGAGGTCGCGGCTACACCTTC.

This clonotype was counted at least ten times. The rearrangement links TRBV5-5 to TRBJ2-1; a possible D gene is TRBD2 (5 bases). Trimming took off 0 bases at V and 2 bases at J, with 9 bases between the two ends. The CDR3 spans 15 residues. Germline V gene sequence: CDR1 SGHKS, CDR2 YYEKEE (reference sequence). The CDR3 DNA sequence: TGTGCCAGCAGCTTGGAGAGCGGTACCTACAATGAGCAGTTCTTC. Its translation is CASSLESGTYNEQFF.

This clonotype was counted between two and nine times. The V call is TRBV5-1, the J call TRBJ2-1, with a possible D match to TRBD1 (6 bases). The V gene lost 4 bases and the J gene lost 1 base, with 12 bases spanning the gap. Germline loops: CDR1 SGHRS, CDR2 YFSETQ. This CDR3 is 15 amino acids long. The DNA of the CDR3 is TGCGCCAGCAGCCCCACAGGGACGTCCTACAATGAGCAGTTCTTC. Its protein is CASSPTGTSYNEQFF. The whole variable domain, filled in from reference TRBV5-1 and TRBJ2-1, reads KAGVTQTPRYLIKTRGQQVTLSCSPISGHRSVSWYQQTPGQGLQFLFEYFSETQRNKGNFPGRFSGRQFSNSRSEMNVSTLELGDSALYLCASSPTGTSYNEQFFGPGTRLTVL.

This clonotype was seen repeatedly, ten times or more. The chain carries TRBV12-5 and TRBJ2-2, with 7 bases matching TRBD2. Germline assignment: CDR1 LGHNT and CDR2 FRNRAP. The CDR3 loop spans 13 amino acids. The V segment lost 6 bases and the J segment 6 bases; nucleotides outside the gene matches: 4. The CDR3 spells CASGLAGAGELFF. CDR3 in DNA: TGTGCTAGTGGACTTGCGGGGGCCGGGGAGCTGTTTTTT.

This clonotype was seen many times. The J gene is TRBJ2-3, the V gene TRBV3-1; D call uncertain. There are 12 residues in the CDR3. V lost 2 bases and J lost 2, with 2 bases in between. Germline V gene data show CDR1 as LGHDT and CDR2 as YNNKEL (reference sequence). This CDR3 reads CASSQNTDTQYF. DNA of the CDR3: TGTGCCAGCAGCCAAAACACAGATACGCAGTATTTT.

This clonotype was detected a few times. This chain connects TRBV12-3 or TRBV12-4 to TRBJ1-1, with 10 positions matching TRBD1. This CDR3 is 12 amino acids long. J lost 10 bases, V lost 5 bases, and 4 bases had no gene match. CDR3 sequence: CASSRGQGRAFF. CDR3 nucleotide sequence: TGTGCCAGCAGTAGGGGACAGGGGAGAGCTTTCTTT.